The next 13 T cell receptor beta chains were all read from a single sample in a study of T-cell reconstitution after alpha-beta-depleted transplantation in children. Unique molecular identifiers were incorporated into the prepared TCRbeta library. Each CDR3 protein is one row after TCRdb ran MiXCR on the PCR reads. The repertoire holds more than 200,000 distinct CDR3 sequences, roughly a tenth seen once, with 5.1% in the top ten. This material consisted of PBMCs from the stem cell graft donor, taken from the stem cell graft. The origin of the receptors is a human donor who donated a stem cell graft to a child with SCID.

This clonotype was observed at least ten times. The genes are TRBV5-1 and TRBJ2-7; the D gene could be TRBD1 or TRBD2 (5 bases each). V lost 4 bases and J lost 2, with 13 bases in between. CDR3 length: 14 residues. The V gene's germline CDR1 is SGHRS and CDR2 YFSETQ. The CDR3 DNA reads as TGCGCCAGCAGCCCCGACTCGGGACCCTACGAGCAGTACTTC. Translation gives CASSPDSGPYEQYF. Complete variable domain (other parts from reference TRBV5-1 and TRBJ2-7): KAGVTQTPRYLIKTRGQQVTLSCSPISGHRSVSWYQQTPGQGLQFLFEYFSETQRNKGNFPGRFSGRQFSNSRSEMNVSTLELGDSALYLCASSPDSGPYEQYFGPGTRLTVT.

This clonotype was counted at least ten times. The V call is TRBV4-2, the J call TRBJ1-3; 8 bases map to TRBD1. CDR1 and CDR2 from the germline V gene are LGHNA and YNFKEQ. V lost 8 bases to trimming and J lost 0 bases; unmatched junction nucleotides: 15. The length of the CDR3 is 18 residues. The CDR3, as DNA: TGTGCCAGCCGCCTGGGATTGGACAGGGCCTTCTCTGGAAACACCATATATTTT. Translating it yields CASRLGLDRAFSGNTIYF.

This clonotype appeared many times. The rearrangement joins TRBV5-1 to TRBJ2-2; D unresolved. The V gene lost 0 bases and the J gene lost 4 bases, with 13 bases spanning the gap. The germline gives CDR1 SGHRS, CDR2 YFSETQ. The CDR3 length is 16 residues. The CDR3 bases are TGCGCCAGCAGCTTGGCCAGCTTGGATCTCACCGGGGAGCTGTTTTTT. Translating gives CASSLASLDLTGELFF.

Concerning this clonotype: A read error is possible here, since a much larger clone lies one base away. The chain has TRBV6-1 and TRBJ2-3; D is ambiguous. The ends were cut back, 1 base at V and 2 bases at J, with 10 bases in the middle. The CDR3 runs 15 residues. The V gene's germline CDR1 is MNHNS and CDR2 SASEGT. The CDR3 spells CASSEEATVTDTQYF. CDR3 DNA sequence: TGTGCCAGCAGTGAAGAGGCGACGGTCACAGATACGCAGTATTTT.

A word on this clonotype: Being one base from a much bigger clone, this may be a read error. The CDR3 spells CASSLWATSGGTDTHYF. In nucleotides, the CDR3 is TGTGCCAGCAGCTTATGGGCGACTAGCGGGGGCACAGATACGCATTATTTT. The rearrangement links TRBV7-2 to TRBJ2-3, with 12 positions matching TRBD2. Germline V gene sequence: CDR1 SGHTA, CDR2 FQGNSA. CDR3 length equals 17 residues.

This clonotype was seen at least ten times. The V call is TRBV6-5, the J call TRBJ1-5; 8 bases match TRBD1. The trim removed 7 bases at V and 9 bases at J, leaving 11 bases unmatched. This CDR3 has 14 residues. Per germline, CDR1 MNHEY and CDR2 SVGAGI. This chain's CDR3 is CASNRQGPMGPQHF. Written as DNA, the CDR3 is TGTGCCAGCAATCGACAGGGGCCCATGGGGCCCCAGCATTTT.

This clonotype was counted many times. This chain links TRBV14 with TRBJ1-1, with D uncertain. V was trimmed by 0 bases and J by 3 bases, leaving 8 bases between them. This CDR3 contains 14 residues. Germline V lookup: CDR1 SGHDN, CDR2 FVKESK. The CDR3 DNA reads TGTGCCAGCAGCCAAGAGAGGGCGTACACTGAAGCTTTCTTT. Translation: CASSQERAYTEAFF.

This clonotype was seen many times. This chain connects TRBV4-3 to TRBJ2-5, with 8 bases that match TRBD2. The germline V gene encodes CDR1 LGHNA and CDR2 YSLEER. J gave up 7 bases and V 5 bases, and 9 bases lay outside the gene matches. The CDR3 is made up of 14 amino acids. CDR3: CASSLAGSHGTQYF. The CDR3 bases are TGCGCCAGCAGCTTAGCGGGGTCCCACGGGACCCAGTACTTC.

This clonotype was seen repeatedly, ten times or more. The chain is built from TRBV5-1 and TRBJ2-2; a possible D gene is TRBD1 (5 bases). This CDR3 region has 15 residues. Germline V gene lookup returns CDR1 SGHRS and CDR2 YFSETQ. Trimming left V 2 bases short and J 0 bases short, with 8 bases between. DNA of the CDR3: TGCGCCAGCAGCTTAGGACACTCGAACACCGGGGAGCTGTTTTTT. This sequence encodes CASSLGHSNTGELFF. The full variable domain, in which reference TRBV5-1 and TRBJ2-2 provide the parts outside the CDR3, is KAGVTQTPRYLIKTRGQQVTLSCSPISGHRSVSWYQQTPGQGLQFLFEYFSETQRNKGNFPGRFSGRQFSNSRSEMNVSTLELGDSALYLCASSLGHSNTGELFFGEGSRLTVL.

This clonotype was seen many times. This sequence joins TRBV28 and TRBJ2-7; 7 bases are a match to TRBD1. The CDR3 is 13 residues long. Germline CDR1 is MDHEN and CDR2 is SYDVKM. The J segment lost 3 bases and the V segment lost 5 bases, leaving 4 bases of the junction unmatched. The chain's CDR3 is CASSGQALYEQYF. CDR3 in DNA: TGTGCCAGCAGTGGACAGGCTCTCTACGAGCAGTACTTC.

The sample holds many counts of this clonotype. The chain is built from TRBV4-1 and TRBJ2-5; unclear D gene. The CDR3 totals 15 residues. V lost 0 bases and J lost 2, with 10 bases in between. Germline CDR1 and CDR2: MGHRA and YSYEKL. CDR3 residues: CASSQDPFPQETQYF. CDR3 in DNA: TGCGCCAGCAGCCAAGATCCGTTTCCACAAGAGACCCAGTACTTC.

This clonotype was counted at least ten times. V gene TRBV12-3 or TRBV12-4 combines with J gene TRBJ2-7, with TRBD1 matching over 7 bases. This CDR3 is built from 14 residues. The V and J ends lost 7 bases and 0 bases, in that order; junction bases with no gene match: 6. The DNA of the CDR3 is TGTGCCAGCACTTATGCAGGGGGCTCCTACGAGCAGTACTTC. It yields the protein CASTYAGGSYEQYF.

This clonotype has a count of ten or more. The chain combines TRBV20-1 with TRBJ1-6, with 8 bases lining up with TRBD1. V lost 3 bases to trimming and J lost 3 bases; unmatched junction nucleotides: 4. The CDR3 spans 15 residues. CDR1 and CDR2 from the germline V gene are DFQATT and SNEGSKA (reference sequence). CDR3 bases: TGCAGTGCTAGCCCGACAGGGGACTATAATTCACCCCTCCACTTT. Protein: CSASPTGDYNSPLHF.